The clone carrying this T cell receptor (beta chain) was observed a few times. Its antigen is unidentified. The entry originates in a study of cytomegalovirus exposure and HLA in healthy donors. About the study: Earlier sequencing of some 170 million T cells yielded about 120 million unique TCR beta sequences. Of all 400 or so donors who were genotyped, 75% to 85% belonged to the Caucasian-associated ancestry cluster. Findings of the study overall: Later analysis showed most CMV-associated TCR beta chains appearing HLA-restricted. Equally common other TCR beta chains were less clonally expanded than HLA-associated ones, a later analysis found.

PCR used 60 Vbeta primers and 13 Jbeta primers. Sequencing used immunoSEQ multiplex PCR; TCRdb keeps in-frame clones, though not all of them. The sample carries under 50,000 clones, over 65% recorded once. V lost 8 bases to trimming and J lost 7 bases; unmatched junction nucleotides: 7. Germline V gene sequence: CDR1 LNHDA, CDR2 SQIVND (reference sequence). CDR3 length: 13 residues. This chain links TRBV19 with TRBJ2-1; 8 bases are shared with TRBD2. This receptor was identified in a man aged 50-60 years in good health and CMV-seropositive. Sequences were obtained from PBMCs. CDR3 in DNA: TGTGCCAGTGCCCGGGGGGGGACGAATGAGCAGTTCTTC. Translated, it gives CASARGGTNEQFF. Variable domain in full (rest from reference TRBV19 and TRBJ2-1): DGGITQSPKYLFRKEGQNVTLSCEQNLNHDAMYWYRQDPGQGLRLIYYSQIVNDFQKGDIAEGYSVSREKKESFPLTVTSAQKNPTAFYLCASARGGTNEQFFGPGTRLTVL.